This is a list of T cell receptor beta chains from one sample in a study of early T cells in non-severe SARS-CoV-2 infection. MiXCR, run by TCRdb on the 5' RACE reads, gives a single entry per CDR3 protein. Among about 60,000 distinct CDR3 sequences listed, roughly a fifth were seen once. The material sequenced was whole blood, taken at baseline. All receptors derive from an adult who was a healthcare worker with PCR-confirmed SARS-CoV-2 infection or an uninfected control (not recorded which). CDR3s include the opening cysteine and the closing phenylalanine or tryptophan. The D gene is left open where the match is weak. Where a row states a size, it is once, few, many or the class of an expanded clone; other rows omit it.

clone_size	d_call	v_call	j_call	cdr3_nt	cdr3_aa
-	TRBD2	TRBV10-3	TRBJ2-7	TGTGCCATCAGGGCGATGCGGGGGGCAGCCTACGAGCAGTACTTC	CAIRAMRGAAYEQYF
-	-	TRBV20-1	TRBJ1-1	TGCAGTGCTAGAGAAGCCACTGAAGCTTTCTTT	CSAREATEAFF
many	-	TRBV3-1	TRBJ1-4	TGTGCCAGCAGCCTCGCAGACATCGGCGAAAAACTGTTTTTT	CASSLADIGEKLFF
-	TRBD1	TRBV18	TRBJ1-4	TGTGCCAGCTCCGAGGGGACAGGAGAAAAACTGTTTTTT	CASSEGTGEKLFF
few	-	TRBV4-1	TRBJ2-1	TGCGCCAGCAGCCAGGGAAACTACAATGAGCAGTTCTTC	CASSQGNYNEQFF
many	TRBD2	TRBV20-1	TRBJ2-1	TGCAGGGCAACGGGGGGGCGCAATGAGCAGTTCTTC	CRATGGRNEQFF
-	-	TRBV18	TRBJ1-1	TGTGCCAGCTCAGAGGACGCCGGCGGCACTGAAGCTTTCTTT	CASSEDAGGTEAFF
few	TRBD2	TRBV20-1	TRBJ2-4	TGCAGTGCTTTAGCGGGGGTGTCCAAAAACATTCAGTACTTC	CSALAGVSKNIQYF
-	TRBD1	TRBV30	TRBJ1-5	TGTGCCTGGGGACGACAGGGGGCATGGCAGCCCCAGCATTTT	CAWGRQGAWQPQHF
-	TRBD2	TRBV6-2/TRBV6-3	TRBJ2-1	TGTGCCATCCCCAGACGGGGGGGCCAAAATGAGCAGTTCTTC	CAIPRRGGQNEQFF
-	-	TRBV11-2	TRBJ2-3	TGTGCCAGCAGCCCAACGGGGGTCTCCACAGATACGCAGTATTTT	CASSPTGVSTDTQYF
-	-	TRBV7-9	TRBJ2-3	TGTGCCAGCAGCTTTGGGTTTGGCACAGATACGCAGTATTTT	CASSFGFGTDTQYF
-	-	TRBV4-2	TRBJ2-5	TGTGCCAGCAGCCAAGGGGACGCGGGGCAAGAGACCCAGTACTTC	CASSQGDAGQETQYF
-	TRBD2	TRBV5-4	TRBJ2-5	TGTGCCAGCAGCCCGAAACTAGCGGGGGTCCAAGAGACCCAGTACTTC	CASSPKLAGVQETQYF
few	TRBD1	TRBV7-3	TRBJ2-2	TGTGCCAGCAGCTCCGGGACAGAGAACACCGGGGAGCTGTTTTTT	CASSSGTENTGELFF
many	-	TRBV30	TRBJ1-1	TGTGCCTGGAGTGTACTAGGACCTATGAACACTGAAGCTTTCTTT	CAWSVLGPMNTEAFF
few	-	TRBV10-3	TRBJ2-5	TGTGCCATCAGAGGGGGACGGCAAGAGACCCAGTACTTC	CAIRGGRQETQYF
many	TRBD1	TRBV13	TRBJ2-2	TGTGCCAGCAGCCGGGACAGGGATTATCCGAACACCGGGGAGCTGTTTTTT	CASSRDRDYPNTGELFF
-	-	TRBV12-3/TRBV12-4	TRBJ2-1	TGTGCCAGCAAACAACTAGCAGGGGAAAAGCAGTTCTTC	CASKQLAGEKQFF
-	-	TRBV6-5	TRBJ1-2	TGTGCCAGCAGTTACTCACGGGCTTATGGCTACACCTTC	CASSYSRAYGYTF
-	-	TRBV29-1	TRBJ2-3	TGCAGCTTACTCTCCGGACAGCCCACAGATACGCAGTATTTT	CSLLSGQPTDTQYF
many	-	TRBV4-1	TRBJ2-5	TGCGCCAGCAGCCAGGGCAACCAAGAGACCCAGTACTTC	CASSQGNQETQYF
few	TRBD1	TRBV11-2	TRBJ1-2	TGTGCCAGCAGCGGGACAGGGAAATTGGTTGATGGCTACACCTTC	CASSGTGKLVDGYTF
few	-	TRBV18	TRBJ1-5	TGTGCCAGCTCGCCCGGGACAAACTCCAATCAGCCCCAGCATTTT	CASSPGTNSNQPQHF
few	-	TRBV10-3	TRBJ1-1	TGTGCCATCAGTGACGGAAACACTGAAGCTTTCTTT	CAISDGNTEAFF
many	-	TRBV12-3/TRBV12-4	TRBJ1-1	TGTGCCAGCAGTTTATCTGGGGTGAGTTCTGAAGCTTTCTTT	CASSLSGVSSEAFF
few	-	TRBV7-9	TRBJ2-7	TGTGCCAGCAGCTCAATGGACAGATCCTACGAGCAGTACTTC	CASSSMDRSYEQYF
many	-	TRBV27	TRBJ2-7	TGTGCCAGCAGTGATCGGTCAGGGGCGGACGAGCAGTACTTC	CASSDRSGADEQYF
-	TRBD2	TRBV7-9	TRBJ2-3	TGTGCCAGCAGCTTAGCGGTCGGGGGGGCCACAGATACGCAGTATTTT	CASSLAVGGATDTQYF
-	-	TRBV7-3	TRBJ1-1	TGTGCCAGCAGCTCAGGGAGGGGAACTGAAGCTTTCTTT	CASSSGRGTEAFF
-	TRBD1	TRBV7-8	TRBJ2-7	TGTGCCAGCAGCGTTACAGGGGTCCCCTACGAGCAGTACTTC	CASSVTGVPYEQYF
few	TRBD1	TRBV2	TRBJ1-6	TGTGCCAGCAGCGGGCAGGGACAGTATAATTCACCCCTCCACTTT	CASSGQGQYNSPLHF
-	-	TRBV12-3/TRBV12-4	TRBJ2-5	TGTGCCAGCAGTTTTTCAAGTAGTCAGGGGCAAGAGACCCAGTACTTC	CASSFSSSQGQETQYF
few	-	TRBV5-1	TRBJ1-1	TGCGCCAGCAGCTTGGAAGGGTCAGGGGCGACTGAAGCTTTCTTT	CASSLEGSGATEAFF
-	TRBD2	TRBV6-1	TRBJ2-1	TGTGCCAGCAGTTCCGGGGGGTCCTACAATGAGCAGTTCTTC	CASSSGGSYNEQFF
-	-	TRBV19	TRBJ2-2	TGTGCCAGTAACCTAAAACTCCGCACCGGGGAGCTGTTTTTT	CASNLKLRTGELFF
many	-	TRBV3-1	TRBJ2-7	TGTGCCAGCAGCCAAGATCTGACGGCAAGCTCCTACGAGCAGTACTTC	CASSQDLTASSYEQYF
many	-	TRBV7-8	TRBJ1-2	TGTGCCAGCAGCTTAGATTTAGGGCCTGGCTACACCTTC	CASSLDLGPGYTF
-	-	TRBV7-2	TRBJ1-6	TGTGCCAGCAGCGCAAATTCACCCCTCCACTTT	CASSANSPLHF
-	TRBD2	TRBV18	TRBJ2-3	TGTGCCAGCTCACCACCGTCAGCGGGAGACACGCAGTATTTT	CASSPPSAGDTQYF
-	-	TRBV6-1	TRBJ1-1	TGTGCCAGCAGTGGGAAGAAAGCTTTCTTT	CASSGKKAFF
-	TRBD1	TRBV27	TRBJ2-7	TGTGCCAGCAGTGGGGACAGGGGGTCCGAGCAGTACTTC	CASSGDRGSEQYF
-	TRBD1	TRBV20-1	TRBJ2-3	TGCAGTGCCAAGTCGGGACAGGGGGTAGATACGCAGTATTTT	CSAKSGQGVDTQYF
-	-	TRBV18	TRBJ2-1	TGTGCCAGCTCTCGGGGCGGAGGGTACAATGAGCAGTTCTTC	CASSRGGGYNEQFF